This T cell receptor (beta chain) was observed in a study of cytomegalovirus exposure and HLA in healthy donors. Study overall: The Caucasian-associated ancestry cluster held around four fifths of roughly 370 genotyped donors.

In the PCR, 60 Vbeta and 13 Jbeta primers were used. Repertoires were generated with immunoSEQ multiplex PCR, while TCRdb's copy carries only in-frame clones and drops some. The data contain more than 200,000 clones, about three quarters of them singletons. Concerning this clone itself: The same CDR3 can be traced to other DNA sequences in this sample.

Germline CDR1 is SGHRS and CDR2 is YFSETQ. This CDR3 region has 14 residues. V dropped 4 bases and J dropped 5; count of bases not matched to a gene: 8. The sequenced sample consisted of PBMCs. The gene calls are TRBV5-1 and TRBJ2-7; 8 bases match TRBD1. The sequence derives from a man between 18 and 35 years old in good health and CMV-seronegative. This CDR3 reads CASSLGQGSDEQYF. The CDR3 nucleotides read TGCGCCAGCAGCCTCGGACAGGGTTCGGACGAGCAGTACTTC.